One sample yielded the 16 T cell receptor beta chains listed below, sequenced in a study of graft-versus-host responses after intestinal transplantation. These receptors' targets are unknown. Sequencing was performed with immunoSEQ multiplex PCR; in TCRdb, only in-frame clones are kept and a portion is missing. The sample shows about 120,000 clones, about 92% of them seen only once. The specimen was unstimulated CD8+ T cells sorted from spleen or lymph node cells, collected before transplant. The receptors shown here come from a human donor who was the organ donor for an intestinal transplant.

The chain couples TRBV27 to TRBJ2-1; D is possibly TRBD2 (6 bases). With 2 bases removed from V and 4 bases from J, the gap between germline ends came to 12 bases. Per the germline V gene, CDR1 is MNHEY and CDR2 is SMNVEV (reference sequence). The CDR3 has 15 amino acids. The CDR3 protein is CASSLIGGEYNEQFF. For the CDR3, the DNA is TGTGCCAGCAGTTTAATCGGAGGGGAGTACAATGAGCAGTTCTTC.

The gene calls are TRBV28 and TRBJ2-5; maybe TRBD2 (5 bases). With 6 bases removed from V and 5 bases from J, the gap between germline ends came to 16 bases. The CDR3 covers 14 residues. Germline CDR1 is MDHEN and CDR2 is SYDVKM. The CDR3, as DNA: TGTGCCAGCAGCCGATACGGACTCTGGGAGACCCAGTACTTC. It yields the protein CASSRYGLWETQYF.

The gene calls are TRBV5-4 and TRBJ2-7, with 8 bases matching TRBD1. The V segment lost 0 bases and the J segment 0 bases; nucleotides outside the gene matches: 2. The CDR3 runs to 15 residues. From germline, CDR1 is SGHNT and CDR2 YYREEE (reference sequence). CDR3: CASSLATGGSYEQYF. CDR3 nucleotide sequence: TGTGCCAGCAGCTTGGCCACAGGGGGCTCCTACGAGCAGTACTTC.

The genes are TRBV5-1 and TRBJ1-2, with D tentatively TRBD1 (6 bases). The CDR3 is made up of 14 amino acids. The germline V gene has CDR1 SGHRS and CDR2 YFSETQ. The V and J ends lost 1 base and 7 bases respectively, with 14 bases between them. CDR3 bases: TGCGCCAGCAGCTTGTTACAGGGCGGGCGTGGCTACACCTTC. It yields the protein CASSLLQGGRGYTF.

V and J are TRBV4-1 and TRBJ2-3; 7 bases agree with TRBD2. V lost 2 bases, J lost 5 bases, and 10 bases stayed unmatched. Germline V gene sequence: CDR1 MGHRA, CDR2 YSYEKL. The CDR3 is made up of 16 amino acids. CDR3 amino acids: CASSQLSSGRGDTQYF. The CDR3 DNA is TGCGCCAGCAGCCAATTGTCTAGCGGAAGAGGAGATACGCAGTATTTT.

This chain connects TRBV5-1 to TRBJ1-1; the match to TRBD1 covers 7 bases. Germline V gives CDR1 SGHRS, CDR2 YFSETQ. This CDR3 has 15 amino acids. The J segment lost 3 bases and the V segment lost 0 bases, leaving 5 bases of the junction unmatched. In DNA, the CDR3 is TGCGCCAGCAGCTTGGAGGGGGCCTCCTACACTGAAGCTTTCTTT. Translation gives CASSLEGASYTEAFF. Combining the CDR3 with reference TRBV5-1 and TRBJ1-1 gives the whole variable domain KAGVTQTPRYLIKTRGQQVTLSCSPISGHRSVSWYQQTPGQGLQFLFEYFSETQRNKGNFPGRFSGRQFSNSRSEMNVSTLELGDSALYLCASSLEGASYTEAFFGQGTRLTVV.

The chain uses TRBV6-4 and TRBJ1-6; 7 nucleotides match TRBD1. Germline CDR1 and CDR2: MRHNA and SNTAGT. This CDR3 comprises 18 residues. The V and J ends lost 6 bases and 0 bases, in that order; junction bases with no gene match: 11. CDR3 residues: CASRVRDRLYSYNSPLHF. The CDR3 coding sequence is TGTGCCAGCAGAGTCCGGGACAGACTATACTCCTATAATTCACCCCTCCACTTT.

The chain joins TRBV27 to TRBJ2-4; D may be TRBD2 (6 bases). V dropped 5 bases and J dropped 2 bases, with 16 bases sitting between them. Per germline, CDR1 MNHEY and CDR2 SMNVEV (reference sequence). This CDR3 is built from 16 residues. CDR3 loop: CASSQYGSLPKNIQYF. The CDR3, as DNA: TGTGCCAGCAGTCAATACGGGAGTCTGCCCAAAAACATTCAGTACTTC.

The genes are TRBV5-8 and TRBJ2-2, with TRBD2 matching 12 bases. Germline CDR1 reads SGHTS; CDR2 reads YDEGEE. With V trimmed by 3 bases and J by 7 bases, 10 bases remained unmatched. CDR3 size: 17 residues. CDR3 amino acids: CASSSTSGSARDGELFF. The CDR3 region has the DNA TGTGCCAGCAGCTCGACTAGCGGGAGTGCTAGGGACGGGGAGCTGTTTTTT. The full variable domain, with the rest looked up from reference TRBV5-8 and TRBJ2-2, is EAGVTQSPTHLIKTRGQQATLRCSPISGHTSVYWYQQALGLGLQFLLWYDEGEERNRGNFPPRFSGRQFPNYSSELNVNALELEDSALYLCASSSTSGSARDGELFFGEGSRLTVL.

This clone was seen only a few times. The rearrangement joins TRBV19 to TRBJ2-7; 7 bases are shared with TRBD1. V lost 4 bases, J lost 0 bases, and 3 bases stayed unmatched. Germline V CDR1 and CDR2: LNHDA, SQIVND (reference sequence). The CDR3 runs to 14 residues. CDR3 DNA: TGTGCCAGTAGTAGCCGGGACAGCTCCTACGAGCAGTACTTC. It encodes CASSSRDSSYEQYF.

The chain is built from TRBV9 and TRBJ2-1; 8 nucleotides agree with TRBD2. The ends lost 0 bases at V and 9 bases at J; junction bases unmatched: 5. Germline V gives CDR1 SGDLS, CDR2 YYNGEE. This CDR3 spans 14 amino acids. The CDR3 loop reads CASSVGLAGFEQFF. The CDR3 DNA reads TGTGCCAGCAGCGTAGGATTAGCGGGATTTGAGCAGTTCTTC.

The V and J genes are TRBV4-2 and TRBJ2-6; D is undetermined. The CDR3 loop spans 12 amino acids. Germline V lookup: CDR1 LGHNA, CDR2 YNFKEQ. V lost 3 bases to trimming and J lost 13 bases, with 10 bases between them. CDR3 nucleotide sequence: TGTGCCAGCAGCCAGGGGTCAGATGTCCTGACTTTC. It is translated as CASSQGSDVLTF.

The chain joins TRBV6-5 to TRBJ1-4, with a tentative D call TRBD1 (6 bases). Germline CDR1 and CDR2: MNHEY and SVGAGI. The CDR3 is 14 amino acids. Between the trimmed V and J ends, which lost 2 bases and 8 bases, there was a span of 12 bases. CDR3 amino acids: CASSYGQGTEKLFF. In DNA form, the CDR3 reads TGTGCCAGCAGTTACGGGCAGGGGACCGAAAAACTGTTTTTT.

This chain uses TRBV4-2 with TRBJ2-1; 14 nucleotides match TRBD2. The CDR3 contains 18 residues. Unmatched junction bases numbered 4, after V lost 2 bases and J lost 1 base. In germline, CDR1 is LGHNA, CDR2 YNFKEQ. The CDR3 spells CASSQPTSGRGSYNEQFF. Here the CDR3 DNA reads TGTGCCAGCAGCCAACCGACTAGCGGGAGGGGGTCCTACAATGAGCAGTTCTTC.

The genes are TRBV19 and TRBJ2-7; perhaps D is TRBD1 or TRBD2 (5 bases each). This CDR3 is 14 amino acids long. V was pared by 3 bases and J by 3 bases, with 12 bases between. Germline V gives CDR1 LNHDA, CDR2 SQIVND (reference sequence). In DNA, the CDR3 is TGTGCCAGTAGTATCAAGGGGAGAATCTACGAGCAGTACTTC. As protein: CASSIKGRIYEQYF.

The gene calls are TRBV28 and TRBJ1-1, with 8 positions matching TRBD1. Unmatched junction bases numbered 8, after V lost 6 bases and J lost 5 bases. Germline V gene lookup returns CDR1 MDHEN and CDR2 SYDVKM. The length of the CDR3 is 14 residues. CDR3 nucleotides: TGTGCCAGCAGCCCCCAGGGGGCGAGGACTGAAGCTTTCTTT. Translated: CASSPQGARTEAFF.